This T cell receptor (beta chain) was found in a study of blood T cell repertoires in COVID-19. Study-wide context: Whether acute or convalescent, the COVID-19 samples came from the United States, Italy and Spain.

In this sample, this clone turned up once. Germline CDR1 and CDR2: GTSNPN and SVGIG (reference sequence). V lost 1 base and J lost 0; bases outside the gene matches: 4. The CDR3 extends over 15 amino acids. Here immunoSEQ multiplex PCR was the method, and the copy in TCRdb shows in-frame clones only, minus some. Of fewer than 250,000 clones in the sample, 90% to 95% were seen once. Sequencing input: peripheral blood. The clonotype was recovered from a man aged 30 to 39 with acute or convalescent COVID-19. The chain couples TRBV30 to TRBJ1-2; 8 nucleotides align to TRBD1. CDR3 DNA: TGTGCCTGGAGTGCGCAGGGGGCACCTAACTATGGCTACACCTTC. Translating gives CAWSAQGAPNYGYTF.